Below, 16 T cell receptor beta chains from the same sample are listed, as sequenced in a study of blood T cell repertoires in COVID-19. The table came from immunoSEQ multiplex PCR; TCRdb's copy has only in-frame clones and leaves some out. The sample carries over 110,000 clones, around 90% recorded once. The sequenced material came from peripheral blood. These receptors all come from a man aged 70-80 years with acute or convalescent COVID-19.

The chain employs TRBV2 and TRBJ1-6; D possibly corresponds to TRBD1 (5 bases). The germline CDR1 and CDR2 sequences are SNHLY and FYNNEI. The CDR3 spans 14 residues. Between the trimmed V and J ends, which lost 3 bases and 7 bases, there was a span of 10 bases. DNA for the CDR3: TGTGCCAGCAGTGAGCAGGGAAGGAATTCACCCCTCCACTTT. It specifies CASSEQGRNSPLHF.

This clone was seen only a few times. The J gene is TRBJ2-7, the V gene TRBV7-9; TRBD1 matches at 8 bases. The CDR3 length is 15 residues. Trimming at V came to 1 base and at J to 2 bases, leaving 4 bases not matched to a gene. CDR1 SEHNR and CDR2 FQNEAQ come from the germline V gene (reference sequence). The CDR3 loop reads CASSLGTGGPYEQYF. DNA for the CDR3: TGTGCCAGCAGCTTAGGCACAGGGGGACCCTACGAGCAGTACTTC.

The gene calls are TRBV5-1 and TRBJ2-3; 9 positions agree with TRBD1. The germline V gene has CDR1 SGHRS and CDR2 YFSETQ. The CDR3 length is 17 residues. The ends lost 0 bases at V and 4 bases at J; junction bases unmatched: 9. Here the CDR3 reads CASSLASGQGWSDTQYF. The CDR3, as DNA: TGCGCCAGCAGCTTGGCCTCGGGACAGGGTTGGTCAGATACGCAGTATTTT.

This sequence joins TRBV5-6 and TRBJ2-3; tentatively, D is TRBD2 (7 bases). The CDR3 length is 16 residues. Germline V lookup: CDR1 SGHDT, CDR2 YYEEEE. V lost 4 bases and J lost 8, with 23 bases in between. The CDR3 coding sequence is TGTGCCAGCAGCACCTACTGGGTAGGGGGGGGTGGTACGCAGTATTTT. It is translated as CASSTYWVGGGGTQYF.

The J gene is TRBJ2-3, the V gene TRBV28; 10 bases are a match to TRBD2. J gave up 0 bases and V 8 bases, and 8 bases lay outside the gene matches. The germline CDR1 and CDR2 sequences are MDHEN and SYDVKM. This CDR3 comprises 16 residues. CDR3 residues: CASLAAGGPSTDTQYF. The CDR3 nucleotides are TGTGCCAGCCTGGCAGCGGGAGGGCCAAGCACAGATACGCAGTATTTT. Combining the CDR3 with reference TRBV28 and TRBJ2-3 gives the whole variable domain DVKVTQSSRYLVKRTGEKVFLECVQDMDHENMFWYRQDPGLGLRLIYFSYDVKMKEKGDIPEGYSVSREKKERFSLILESASTNQTSMYLCASLAAGGPSTDTQYFGPGTRLTVL.

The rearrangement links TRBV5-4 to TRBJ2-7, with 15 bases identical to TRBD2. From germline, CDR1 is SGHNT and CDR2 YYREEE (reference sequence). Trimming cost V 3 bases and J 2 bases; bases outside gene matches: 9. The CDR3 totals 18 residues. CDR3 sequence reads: CASSWGTSGRTITYEQYF. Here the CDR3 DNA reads TGTGCCAGCAGCTGGGGGACTAGCGGGAGGACTATTACCTACGAGCAGTACTTC.

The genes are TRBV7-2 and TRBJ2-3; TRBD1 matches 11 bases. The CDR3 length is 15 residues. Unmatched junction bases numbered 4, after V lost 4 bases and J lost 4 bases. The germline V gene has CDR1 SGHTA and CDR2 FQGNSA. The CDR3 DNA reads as TGTGCCAGCAGCTCCGGGACAGGGGGAGCAGATACGCAGTATTTT. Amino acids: CASSSGTGGADTQYF.

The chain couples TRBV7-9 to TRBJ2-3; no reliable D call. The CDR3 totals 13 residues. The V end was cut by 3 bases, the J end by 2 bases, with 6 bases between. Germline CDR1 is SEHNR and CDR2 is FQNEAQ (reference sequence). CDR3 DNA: TGTGCCAGCAGCTTCGGAGACACAGATACGCAGTATTTT. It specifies CASSFGDTDTQYF.

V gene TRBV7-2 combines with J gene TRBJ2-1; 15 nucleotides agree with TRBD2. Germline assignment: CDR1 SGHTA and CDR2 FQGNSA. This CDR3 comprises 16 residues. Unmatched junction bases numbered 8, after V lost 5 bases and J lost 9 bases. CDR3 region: CASSTPGLAGGGEQFF. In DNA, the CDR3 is TGTGCCAGCAGCACCCCGGGACTAGCGGGAGGAGGTGAGCAGTTCTTC. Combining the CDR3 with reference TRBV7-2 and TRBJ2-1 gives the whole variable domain GAGVSQSPSNKVTEKGKDVELRCDPISGHTALYWYRQSLGQGLEFLIYFQGNSAPDKSGLPSDRFSAERTGGSVSTLTIQRTQQEDSAVYLCASSTPGLAGGGEQFFGPGTRLTVL.

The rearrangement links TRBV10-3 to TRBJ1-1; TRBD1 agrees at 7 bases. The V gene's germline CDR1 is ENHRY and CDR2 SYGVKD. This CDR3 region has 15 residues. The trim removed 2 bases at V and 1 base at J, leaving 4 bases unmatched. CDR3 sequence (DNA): TGTGCCATCAGTGAGGCGACAGGGTGGAACACTGAAGCTTTCTTT. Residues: CAISEATGWNTEAFF.

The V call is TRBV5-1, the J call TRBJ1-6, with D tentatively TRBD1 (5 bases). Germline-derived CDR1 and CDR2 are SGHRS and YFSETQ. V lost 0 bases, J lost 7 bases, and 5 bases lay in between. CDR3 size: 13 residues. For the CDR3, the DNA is TGCGCCAGCAGCTTGGAGGGGAATTCACCCCTCCACTTT. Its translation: CASSLEGNSPLHF. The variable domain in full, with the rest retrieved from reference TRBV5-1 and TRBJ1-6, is KAGVTQTPRYLIKTRGQQVTLSCSPISGHRSVSWYQQTPGQGLQFLFEYFSETQRNKGNFPGRFSGRQFSNSRSEMNVSTLELGDSALYLCASSLEGNSPLHFGNGTRLTVT.

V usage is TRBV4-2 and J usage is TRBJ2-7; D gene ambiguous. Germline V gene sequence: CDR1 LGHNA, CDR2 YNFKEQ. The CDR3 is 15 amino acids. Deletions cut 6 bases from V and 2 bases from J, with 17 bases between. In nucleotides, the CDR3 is TGTGCCAGCAGTATAGATACCGCCAGCGCCTACGAGCAGTACTTC. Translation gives CASSIDTASAYEQYF.

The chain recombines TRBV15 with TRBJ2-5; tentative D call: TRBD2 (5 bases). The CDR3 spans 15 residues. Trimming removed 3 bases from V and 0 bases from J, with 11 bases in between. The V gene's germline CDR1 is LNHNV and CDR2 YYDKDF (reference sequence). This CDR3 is CATSRGSLDQETQYF. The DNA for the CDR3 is TGTGCCACCAGCAGGGGGAGTTTGGACCAAGAGACCCAGTACTTC.

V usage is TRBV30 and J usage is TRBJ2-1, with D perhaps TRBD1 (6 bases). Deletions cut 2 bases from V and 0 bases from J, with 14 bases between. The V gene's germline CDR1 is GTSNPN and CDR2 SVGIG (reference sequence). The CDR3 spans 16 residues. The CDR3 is CAWSTGPISSYNEQFF. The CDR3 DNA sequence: TGTGCCTGGAGTACAGGGCCAATTAGCTCCTACAATGAGCAGTTCTTC.

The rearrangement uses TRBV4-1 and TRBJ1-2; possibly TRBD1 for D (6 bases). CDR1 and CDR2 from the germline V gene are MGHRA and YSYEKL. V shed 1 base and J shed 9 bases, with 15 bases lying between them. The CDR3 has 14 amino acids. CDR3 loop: CASSQVSQGFSYTF. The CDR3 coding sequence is TGCGCCAGCAGCCAAGTAAGCCAGGGGTTCAGCTACACCTTC.

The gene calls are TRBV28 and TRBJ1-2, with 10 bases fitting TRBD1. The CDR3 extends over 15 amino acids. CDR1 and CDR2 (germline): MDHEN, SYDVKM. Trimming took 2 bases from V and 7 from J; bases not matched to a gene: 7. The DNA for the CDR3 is TGTGCCAGCAGTTTAGGCGGAAGACAGGGGGCTGGCTACACCTTC. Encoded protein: CASSLGGRQGAGYTF.